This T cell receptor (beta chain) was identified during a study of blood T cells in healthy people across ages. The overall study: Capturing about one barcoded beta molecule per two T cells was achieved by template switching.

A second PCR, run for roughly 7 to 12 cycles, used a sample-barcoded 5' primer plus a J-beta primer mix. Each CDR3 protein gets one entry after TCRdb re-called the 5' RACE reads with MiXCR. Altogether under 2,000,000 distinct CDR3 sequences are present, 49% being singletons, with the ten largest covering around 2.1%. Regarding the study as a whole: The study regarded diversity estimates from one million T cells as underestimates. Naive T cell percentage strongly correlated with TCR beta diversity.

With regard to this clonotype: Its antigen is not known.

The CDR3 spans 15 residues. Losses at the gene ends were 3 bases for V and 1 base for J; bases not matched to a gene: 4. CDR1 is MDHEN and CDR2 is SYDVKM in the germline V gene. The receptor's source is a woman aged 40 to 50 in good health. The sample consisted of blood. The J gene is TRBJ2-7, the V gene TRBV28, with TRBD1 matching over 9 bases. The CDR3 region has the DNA TGTGCCAGCAGTTTTGTAGGGACAGGGTCCTACGAGCAGTACTTC. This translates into CASSFVGTGSYEQYF.